The 9 T cell receptor beta chains listed next were all sequenced from one sample in a study of blood T cell repertoires in COVID-19. Only in-frame clones appear in the TCRdb table, and some are missing; sequencing was by immunoSEQ multiplex PCR. This table holds about 210,000 clones, about 84% found once. The sample consisted of PBMCs or T cells enriched from blood (not recorded which). These receptors were collected from a man aged 25 to 40 with acute COVID-19.

The chain combines TRBV29-1 with TRBJ2-5; 11 bases line up with TRBD2. Trimming at V came to 4 bases and at J to 2 bases, leaving 0 bases not matched to a gene. CDR3 length: 13 amino acids. Germline assignment: CDR1 SQVTM and CDR2 ANQGSEA. CDR3: CSVASGGQETQYF. The CDR3 bases are TGCAGCGTTGCTAGCGGGGGGCAAGAGACCCAGTACTTC. Combining the CDR3 with reference TRBV29-1 and TRBJ2-5 gives the whole variable domain SAVISQKPSRDICQRGTSLTIQCQVDSQVTMMFWYRQQPGQSLTLIATANQGSEATYESGFVIDKFPISRPNLTFSTLTVSNMSPEDSSIYLCSVASGGQETQYFGPGTRLLVL.

CDR3 DNA: TGTGCCAGCAGTGAAGGGGACAGGGGTGATGGCTACACCTTC. Its protein product is CASSEGDRGDGYTF. This chain joins TRBV25-1 and TRBJ1-2; TRBD1 agrees at 10 bases. Per germline, CDR1 MGHDK and CDR2 SYGVNS. J lost 6 bases, V lost 2 bases, and 3 bases had no gene match. The CDR3 is 14 amino acids.

A single count supports this clone. Other nucleotide sequences in the sample specify the same CDR3. V gene TRBV2 combines with J gene TRBJ1-2; 8 nucleotides align to TRBD1. Germline CDR1 and CDR2: SNHLY and FYNNEI. The CDR3 has 13 amino acids. J lost 2 bases, V lost 8 bases, and 4 bases had no gene match. DNA for the CDR3: TGTGCCAGCCGACAGGGGCCGAACTATGGCTACACCTTC. Protein sequence: CASRQGPNYGYTF.

The CDR3 is CASSTGTLRRDTQYF. Written as DNA, the CDR3 is TGTGCCAGCAGTACCGGGACACTCAGGCGCGATACGCAGTATTTT. The chain carries TRBV6-5 and TRBJ2-3; tentatively, D is TRBD1 (6 bases). The germline gives CDR1 MNHEY, CDR2 SVGAGI. V lost 5 bases and J 6 bases, leaving 18 bases between the germline ends. The CDR3 is 15 residues long.

In this sample, this clone turned up a few times. The genes are TRBV7-6 and TRBJ2-5; 7 nucleotides agree with TRBD2. The CDR3 has 16 amino acids. V dropped 0 bases and J dropped 0; count of bases not matched to a gene: 4. The germline gives CDR1 SGHVS, CDR2 FNYEAQ. In nucleotides, the CDR3 is TGTGCCAGCAGCTTAGCAGCGGGGCTGTACCAAGAGACCCAGTACTTC. It codes for CASSLAAGLYQETQYF.

V and J are TRBV6-5 and TRBJ2-7; D uncertain. Germline CDR1 reads MNHEY; CDR2 reads SVGAGI. The CDR3 consists of 12 residues. V gave up 7 bases and J gave up 1 base, with 8 bases separating them. The CDR3 DNA is TGTGCCAGCATGGGCGTATCCTACGAGCAGTACTTC. Translation gives CASMGVSYEQYF.

This rearrangement joins TRBV6-5 to TRBJ2-1; 8 bases are a match to TRBD2. Losses at the gene ends were 6 bases for V and 6 bases for J; bases not matched to a gene: 7. The CDR3 totals 14 residues. From germline, CDR1 is MNHEY and CDR2 SVGAGI. The CDR3 region has the DNA TGTGCCAGCAGCCGATCCGGACTAGCCAATGAGCAGTTCTTC. Amino acids: CASSRSGLANEQFF.

J is TRBJ1-6 and V is TRBV6-4, with TRBD1 identical over 9 bases. The V and J ends lost 1 base and 7 bases, in that order; junction bases with no gene match: 2. CDR1 and CDR2 from the germline V gene are MRHNA and SNTAGT. The CDR3 contains 15 residues. CDR3 bases: TGTGCCAGCAGTGACTTTACAGGGGGCAATTCACCCCTCCACTTT. Translating gives CASSDFTGGNSPLHF.

V usage is TRBV6-1 and J usage is TRBJ2-2; 7 nucleotides align to TRBD2. Germline V lookup: CDR1 MNHNS, CDR2 SASEGT. V was pared by 0 bases and J by 6 bases, with 4 bases of the junction left unmatched. This CDR3 has 15 amino acids. The CDR3 here is CASSEAGRAPGELFF. The CDR3 DNA sequence: TGTGCCAGCAGTGAAGCGGGGAGGGCGCCCGGGGAGCTGTTTTTT.